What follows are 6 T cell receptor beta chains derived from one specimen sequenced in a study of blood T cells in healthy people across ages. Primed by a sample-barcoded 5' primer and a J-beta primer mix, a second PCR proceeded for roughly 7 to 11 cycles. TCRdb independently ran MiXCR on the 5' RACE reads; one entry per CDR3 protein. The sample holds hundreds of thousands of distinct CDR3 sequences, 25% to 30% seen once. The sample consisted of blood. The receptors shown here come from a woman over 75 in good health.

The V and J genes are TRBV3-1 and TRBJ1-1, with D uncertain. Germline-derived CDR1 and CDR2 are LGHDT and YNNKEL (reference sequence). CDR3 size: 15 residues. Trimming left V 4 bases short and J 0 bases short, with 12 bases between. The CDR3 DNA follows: TGTGCCAGCAGCCGAAGGGAGGTGGTGAACACTGAAGCTTTCTTT. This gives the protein CASSRREVVNTEAFF.

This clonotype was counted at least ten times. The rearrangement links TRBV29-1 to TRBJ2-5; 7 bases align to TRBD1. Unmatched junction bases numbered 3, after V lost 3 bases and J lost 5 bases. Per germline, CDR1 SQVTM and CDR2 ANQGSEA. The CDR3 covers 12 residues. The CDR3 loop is CSVDDREETQYF. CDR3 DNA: TGCAGCGTTGACGACAGGGAGGAGACCCAGTACTTC.

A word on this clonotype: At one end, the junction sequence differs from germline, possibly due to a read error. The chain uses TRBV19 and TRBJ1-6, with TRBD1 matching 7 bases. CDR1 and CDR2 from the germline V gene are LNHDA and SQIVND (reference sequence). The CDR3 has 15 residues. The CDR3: CVSSTPGQPPVPLHF. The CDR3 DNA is TGTGTCAGTAGTACACCGGGACAGCCTCCTGTACCCCTCCACTTT.

CDR3: CASSPESTQYF. CDR3 nucleotide sequence: TGTGCCAGCAGCCCAGAGTCGACGCAGTATTTT. The V gene is TRBV9, the J gene TRBJ2-3, with D unclear. Trimming took 4 bases from V and 9 from J, leaving 9 bases between them. Germline CDR1 is SGDLS and CDR2 is YYNGEE. CDR3 length equals 11 residues. Combining the CDR3 with reference TRBV9 and TRBJ2-3 gives the whole variable domain DSGVTQTPKHLITATGQRVTLRCSPRSGDLSVYWYQQSLDQGLQFLIQYYNGEERAKGNILERFSAQQFPDLHSELNLSSLELGDSALYFCASSPESTQYFGPGTRLTVL.

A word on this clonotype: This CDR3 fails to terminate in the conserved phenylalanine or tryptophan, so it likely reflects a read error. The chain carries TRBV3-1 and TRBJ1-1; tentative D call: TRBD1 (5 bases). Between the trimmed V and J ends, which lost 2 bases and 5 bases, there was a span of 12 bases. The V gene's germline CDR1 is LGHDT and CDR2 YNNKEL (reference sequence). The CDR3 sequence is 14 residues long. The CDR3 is CASSQSGGETEAFL. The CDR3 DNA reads TGTGCCAGCAGCCAATCGGGGGGTGAGACTGAAGCTTTCCTT.

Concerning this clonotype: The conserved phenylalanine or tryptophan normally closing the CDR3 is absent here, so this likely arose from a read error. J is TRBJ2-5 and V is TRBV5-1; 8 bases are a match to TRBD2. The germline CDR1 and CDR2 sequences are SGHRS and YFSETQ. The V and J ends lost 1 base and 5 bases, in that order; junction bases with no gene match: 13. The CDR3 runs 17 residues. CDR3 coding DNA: TGCGCCAGCAGCTTGCCACCTAACGGGGGGGCCCGGGAGACCCAGTACGTC. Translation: CASSLPPNGGARETQYV.